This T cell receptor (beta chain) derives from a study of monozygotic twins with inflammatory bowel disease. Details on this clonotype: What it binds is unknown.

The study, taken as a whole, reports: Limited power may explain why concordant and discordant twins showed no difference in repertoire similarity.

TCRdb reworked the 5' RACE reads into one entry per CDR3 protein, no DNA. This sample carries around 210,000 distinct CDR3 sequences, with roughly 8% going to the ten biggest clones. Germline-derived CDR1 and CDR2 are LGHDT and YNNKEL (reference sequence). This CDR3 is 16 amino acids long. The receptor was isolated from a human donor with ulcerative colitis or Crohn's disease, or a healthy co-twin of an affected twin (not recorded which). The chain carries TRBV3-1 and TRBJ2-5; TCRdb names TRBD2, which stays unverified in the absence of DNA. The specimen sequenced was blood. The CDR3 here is CASSQDGLRYQETQYF.